The rows below give T cell receptor beta chains drawn from one sample of a study of blood T cells in healthy people across ages. TCRdb analysed the 5' RACE reads with MiXCR anew, one entry per CDR3 protein. The sample lists 1.5 million to 2 million distinct CDR3 sequences, 40% to 55% seen once, with around 2.1% in the top ten. The sequencing sample was made of blood. The receptors derive from a woman in her thirties or forties in good health. Both conserved end residues are part of each CDR3. D genes are given only for firm matches. A row's size may be missing; if present it is once, few, many or a size class.

d_gene,j_gene,abundance,v_gene,CDR3nt,CDR3aa
-,TRBJ2-4,-,TRBV20-1,TGCAGTGCTGATTCCAGGGCTCTAGCCAAAAACATTCAGTACTTC,CSADSRALAKNIQYF
TRBD1,TRBJ2-7,-,TRBV20-1,TGCAGTGCTGGGGACAGGCTGGGGGGCGAGCAGTACTTC,CSAGDRLGGEQYF
-,TRBJ2-7,few,TRBV6-5,TGTGCCAGCAGGAGACTGGGGACTTCGTACGAGCAGTACTTC,CASRRLGTSYEQYF
-,TRBJ1-2,-,TRBV12-3/TRBV12-4,TGTGCCAGCAGTTTAGCGGGGGGCGAGAGTGGCTACACCTTC,CASSLAGGESGYTF
-,TRBJ2-1,-,TRBV7-3,TGTGCCAGCAGCTTGGGACGGACAGAGAGAGACAATGAGCAGTTCTTC,CASSLGRTERDNEQFF
-,TRBJ2-1,-,TRBV5-6,TGTGCCAGCATCAGAAGCTCCTACAATGAGCAGTTCTTC,CASIRSSYNEQFF
-,TRBJ1-2,-,TRBV5-1,TGCGCCAGCAGCTTACCCGGAACTCCCAGTGGCTACACCTTC,CASSLPGTPSGYTF
-,TRBJ2-2,-,TRBV28,TGTGCCAGCAGTTTTTACCGCACCGGGGAGCTGTTTTTT,CASSFYRTGELFF
-,TRBJ1-5,few,TRBV4-1,TGCGCCAGCAGCCCCGAAGGTCCACAGGGACCCAATCAGCCCCAGCATTTT,CASSPEGPQGPNQPQHF
TRBD1,TRBJ2-7,once,TRBV9,TGTGCCAGCAGTGCAACCGGACAGGGAATCTACGAGCAGTACTTC,CASSATGQGIYEQYF
TRBD1,TRBJ2-7,few,TRBV7-9,TGTGCCAGCAGCATTTTCCGGGACAGGGGTTCCTACGAGCAGTACTTC,CASSIFRDRGSYEQYF
TRBD1,TRBJ2-3,few,TRBV7-8,TGTGCCAGCAGCTTAGCCGTACAGGGGAAAGATACGCAGTATTTT,CASSLAVQGKDTQYF
TRBD1,TRBJ2-6,-,TRBV7-6,TGTGCCAGCAGCTTAGATGGGACAGGGGACTCTGGGGCCAACGTCCTGACTTTC,CASSLDGTGDSGANVLTF
TRBD2,TRBJ2-1,-,TRBV20-1,TGCAGTGCTAGAGATCTTACTAGCGGGGGGTTGACGTACAATGAGCAGTTCTTC,CSARDLTSGGLTYNEQFF
-,TRBJ1-5,-,TRBV20-1,TGCAGTGCTAGGGGGAGCCATCAGCCCCAGCATTTT,CSARGSHQPQHF
-,TRBJ2-7,-,TRBV4-1,TGCGCCAGCAGCCAAGATTGGGATGGAGACTACGAGCAGTACTTC,CASSQDWDGDYEQYF
-,TRBJ2-7,-,TRBV5-1,TGCGCCAGCAGCCCTGTCGTCGGGGGTTACGAGCAGTACTTC,CASSPVVGGYEQYF
-,TRBJ2-4,-,TRBV20-1,TGCAGTGCTAGAACTACCCAACAGTACTTC,CSARTTQQYF
TRBD1,TRBJ2-7,-,TRBV5-1,TGCGCCAGCAGCCCGCAACCTCCGGGACAGACCTACGAGCAGTACTTC,CASSPQPPGQTYEQYF
-,TRBJ1-1,-,TRBV27,TGTGCCAGCAGTCGGGATCCTACCCAAAACCTGAACACTGAAGCTTTCTTT,CASSRDPTQNLNTEAFF
TRBD1,TRBJ1-2,few,TRBV6-5,TGTGCCACCCTACGTCAGGGGGCCTATGGCTACACCTTC,CATLRQGAYGYTF
TRBD2,TRBJ2-1,few,TRBV12-3/TRBV12-4,TGTGCCAGCAGGGGACGGTGGGGGGGGAGCTCCTACAATGAGCAGTTCTTC,CASRGRWGGSSYNEQFF
-,TRBJ2-1,-,TRBV6-5,TGTGCCAGCAGGACCAGGGGAGATGAGCAGTTCTTC,CASRTRGDEQFF
-,TRBJ2-5,few,TRBV18,TGTGCCAGCTCACCCCAAAGGGACTTGGCGGAGACCCAGTACTTC,CASSPQRDLAETQYF
-,TRBJ1-1,-,TRBV4-3,TGCGCCAGCAGCCAAGTACTAGGACACGCTAACGCTTTCTTT,CASSQVLGHANAFF
TRBD1,TRBJ1-2,-,TRBV5-1,TGCGCCAGCAGCCCAACGACAGGGGTAAACTATGGCTACACCTTC,CASSPTTGVNYGYTF
-,TRBJ2-7,-,TRBV5-1,TGCGCCAGCGGCTTGGAAGGGACTCCCCTGTACGAGCAGTACTTC,CASGLEGTPLYEQYF